The rows below give T cell receptor beta chains drawn from one sample of a study of beta chain features in type 1 diabetes. Method: immunoSEQ multiplex PCR; TCRdb's copy keeps in-frame clones and lacks some. The sample has 310,000 or so clones; about 15% are singletons. Sequenced material: naive CD4+ T cells from blood. Receptor source: a man between 18 and 29 years old with type 1 diabetes. CDR3s include the opening cysteine and the closing phenylalanine or tryptophan. D genes are given only for firm matches. For some rows the clone size is stated as once, few or many, or as a class when expanded; others skip it.

TRBV7-8	TRBJ2-2	few	-	CASRAQGSALSELFF	TGTGCCAGCAGGGCACAGGGTTCCGCTCTGTCAGAGCTGTTTTTT
TRBV4-3	TRBJ2-1	many	-	CASSRGRGEQFF	TGCGCCAGCTCGCGGGGGCGGGGTGAGCAGTTCTTC
TRBV5-4	TRBJ2-3	-	TRBD2	CASSLAAGRAGDTQYF	TGTGCCAGCAGCTTGGCGGCAGGGAGGGCAGGAGATACGCAGTATTTT
TRBV9	TRBJ1-1	few	TRBD1	CASSIGQGAGLNTEAFF	TGTGCCAGCAGCATTGGACAGGGGGCCGGCCTGAACACTGAAGCTTTCTTT
TRBV25-1	TRBJ2-2	-	-	CASSEPSWGTGELFF	TGTGCCAGCAGTGAACCTAGCTGGGGAACCGGGGAGCTGTTTTTT
TRBV30	TRBJ2-6	-	-	CAWSRTSGANVLTF	TGTGCCTGGAGTCGTACTTCTGGGGCCAACGTCCTGACTTTC
TRBV5-1	TRBJ1-1	-	-	CASSLDMNTEAFF	TGCGCCAGCAGCTTGGATATGAACACTGAAGCTTTCTTT
TRBV5-4	TRBJ2-5	few	-	CASSLVQQETQYF	TGTGCCAGCAGCTTGGTGCAGCAAGAGACCCAGTACTTC
TRBV27	TRBJ2-3	few	TRBD2	CASQLADSTDTQYF	TGTGCCAGCCAACTAGCGGACTCCACAGATACGCAGTATTTT
TRBV9	TRBJ2-1	few	TRBD2	CASSPGLAGGLGFF	TGTGCCAGCAGCCCGGGACTAGCGGGGGGGCTCGGATTCTTC
TRBV14	TRBJ2-1	-	TRBD2	CASSHLAGGLGNEQFF	TGTGCCAGCAGCCATCTAGCGGGAGGGCTGGGCAATGAGCAGTTCTTC
TRBV7-2	TRBJ1-4	-	-	CASSLARGGEKLFF	TGTGCCAGCAGCTTAGCCCGCGGCGGTGAAAAACTGTTTTTT
TRBV9	TRBJ2-7	-	-	CASSRGSGYYEQYF	TGTGCCAGCAGCCGTGGTAGCGGATACTACGAGCAGTACTTC
TRBV19	TRBJ1-1	once	TRBD1	CASSSRTGTNTEAFF	TGTGCCAGTAGTTCTCGGACAGGGACGAACACTGAAGCTTTCTTT
TRBV4-3	TRBJ1-2	few	-	CASSQDLTAGVLGYTF	TGCGCCAGCAGCCAAGATCTTACGGCAGGGGTTCTAGGCTACACCTTC
TRBV18	TRBJ2-1	-	TRBD2	CASSPSLAGSEQFF	TGTGCCAGCTCACCAAGTCTAGCGGGAAGTGAGCAGTTCTTC
TRBV20-1	TRBJ2-3	-	-	CSAIRTDTQYF	TGCAGTGCTATTCGGACTGATACGCAGTATTTT
TRBV2	TRBJ2-7	-	-	CASRNRGEQYF	TGTGCCAGCAGAAATAGGGGCGAGCAGTACTTC
TRBV2	TRBJ1-5	-	-	CASSGEGGQPQHF	TGTGCCAGCAGTGGGGAGGGGGGTCAGCCCCAGCATTTT
TRBV28	TRBJ2-5	-	TRBD2	CASSLDGGEETQYF	TGTGCCAGCTCCCTGGACGGGGGGGAGGAGACCCAGTACTTC
TRBV28	TRBJ1-1	few	-	CASSLTQMNTEAFF	TGTGCCAGCAGTTTAACACAGATGAACACTGAAGCTTTCTTT
TRBV9	TRBJ2-3	-	-	CASSVEPGLADTQYF	TGTGCCAGCAGCGTAGAGCCAGGGTTGGCAGATACGCAGTATTTT
TRBV4-1	TRBJ2-3	-	-	CASSQPTGSIRDRSQYF	TGCGCCAGCAGCCAACCTACAGGGTCGATAAGGGACCGGTCGCAGTATTTT
TRBV6-6	TRBJ2-7	few	-	CASSSRQPTWSSEQYF	TGTGCCAGCAGTTCCCGACAGCCTACTTGGTCGTCCGAGCAGTACTTC
TRBV28	TRBJ2-3	-	TRBD2	CASSFTRLWAGGVVGSTDTQYF	TGTGCCAGCAGTTTTACGCGGCTTTGGGCGGGAGGAGTGGTGGGAAGCACAGATACGCAGTATTTT
TRBV4-3	TRBJ1-5	-	-	CASSQDSSSGPDQPQHF	TGCGCCAGCAGCCAAGATTCGAGTTCCGGTCCTGATCAGCCCCAGCATTTT
TRBV30	TRBJ1-2	-	-	CAWDTNYGYTF	TGTGCCTGGGACACTAACTATGGCTACACCTTC
TRBV2	TRBJ2-3	-	-	CASSEDYLTSTDTQYF	TGTGCCAGCAGTGAAGACTACTTGACTAGCACAGATACGCAGTATTTT
TRBV7-2	TRBJ1-2	-	-	CASSEQMTANYGYTF	TGTGCCAGCAGCGAACAAATGACAGCTAACTATGGCTACACCTTC
TRBV30	TRBJ1-5	few	-	CAWSADRLGGSQHF	TGTGCCTGGAGTGCCGACAGATTAGGTGGATCCCAGCATTTT
TRBV25-1	TRBJ2-7	few	TRBD1	CASSGDRVSEQYF	TGTGCCAGCTCGGGGGACAGGGTATCCGAGCAGTACTTC
TRBV30	TRBJ2-3	few	-	CAWVNRGGKSTDTQYF	TGTGCCTGGGTTAACAGGGGAGGAAAAAGCACAGATACGCAGTATTTT
TRBV29-1	TRBJ2-7	few	-	CSVDGGSEAYEQYF	TGCAGCGTAGATGGAGGGTCAGAGGCCTACGAGCAGTACTTC
TRBV30	TRBJ2-1	-	TRBD1	CAWSEWTGSNEQFF	TGTGCCTGGAGTGAATGGACAGGGTCGAATGAGCAGTTCTTC
TRBV30	TRBJ1-5	-	-	CAWTPGIVSNQPQHF	TGTGCCTGGACCCCGGGGATCGTGAGCAATCAGCCCCAGCATTTT
TRBV14	TRBJ2-3	few	TRBD1	CASSLLRGRPGGTDTQYF	TGTGCCAGCAGCCTTCTCAGGGGGCGCCCGGGGGGCACAGATACGCAGTATTTT
TRBV13	TRBJ1-2	-	TRBD1	CASSGQGGRGYTF	TGTGCCAGCAGCGGACAGGGTGGAAGGGGCTACACCTTC
TRBV5-1	TRBJ1-2	-	TRBD1	CASDQETGENYGYTF	TGCGCCAGCGATCAGGAGACAGGGGAGAACTATGGCTACACCTTC
TRBV20-1	TRBJ2-2	-	-	CAYSRTGELFF	TGCGCTTACAGTAGGACCGGGGAGCTGTTTTTT
TRBV30	TRBJ2-6	few	-	CAWSVANGANVLTF	TGTGCCTGGAGTGTGGCAAATGGGGCCAACGTCCTGACTTTC
TRBV27	TRBJ1-4	few	TRBD1	CASSSGQGWEKLFF	TGTGCCAGCAGTTCAGGACAGGGTTGGGAAAAACTGTTTTTT
TRBV6-1	TRBJ2-5	-	TRBD2	CASSVLQRGQETQYF	TGTGCCAGCAGTGTACTTCAGCGGGGCCAAGAGACCCAGTACTTC
TRBV7-9	TRBJ1-5	few	TRBD1	CASSLGTGREPQHF	TGTGCCAGCAGCTTGGGGACAGGGAGGGAGCCCCAGCATTTT
TRBV19	TRBJ2-7	once	-	CASRQTGSYEQYF	TGTGCCAGTAGACAGACAGGCTCCTACGAGCAGTACTTC
TRBV11-2	TRBJ2-7	-	-	CASSLDYGHVF	TGTGCCAGCAGCTTAGATTACGGACACGTCTTC
TRBV5-1	TRBJ2-3	few	-	CASSLGPVGSDTQYF	TGCGCCAGCAGCTTGGGGCCCGTTGGTTCAGATACGCAGTATTTT
TRBV5-1	TRBJ2-6	-	-	CASNPSVSGANVLTF	TGCGCCAGCAACCCGAGCGTCTCTGGGGCCAACGTCCTGACTTTC
TRBV28	TRBJ2-7	-	-	CASSLSREQYF	TGTGCCAGCAGTTTAAGCCGGGAGCAGTACTTC
TRBV29-1	TRBJ1-2	-	-	CSVEDEGGGGYGYTF	TGCAGCGTTGAAGATGAGGGGGGAGGGGGCTATGGCTACACCTTC
TRBV2	TRBJ2-1	few	TRBD2	CASSVTPGLDYEQFF	TGTGCCAGCAGCGTGACACCGGGACTAGATTATGAGCAGTTCTTC
TRBV28	TRBJ2-7	few	-	CASSLTGGIYEQYF	TGTGCCAGCAGTTTAACCGGCGGGATCTACGAGCAGTACTTC
TRBV19	TRBJ2-2	-	TRBD1	CASSRGTGANTGELFF	TGTGCCAGTAGTAGAGGGACAGGGGCTAACACCGGGGAGCTGTTTTTT
TRBV7-2	TRBJ2-7	few	-	CASSLFRGWYEQYF	TGTGCCAGCAGCTTATTTAGGGGGTGGTACGAGCAGTACTTC
TRBV30	TRBJ2-2	-	TRBD1	CALDRLNTGELFF	TGTGCCTTGGACAGGTTGAACACCGGGGAGCTGTTTTTT
TRBV30	TRBJ1-6	few	TRBD1	CAWSYRGGRSPLHF	TGTGCCTGGAGTTACAGGGGGGGGCGATCACCCCTCCACTTT
TRBV27	TRBJ1-5	few	-	CASSRERGKPQHF	TGTGCCAGCAGCCGCGAAAGGGGTAAGCCCCAGCATTTT
TRBV27	TRBJ2-1	-	-	CASSNGGSSYNEQFF	TGTGCCAGCAGTAATGGGGGGAGCTCCTACAATGAGCAGTTCTTC
TRBV29-1	TRBJ2-5	-	TRBD2	CSVGLAGGRETQYF	TGCAGCGTCGGACTAGCGGGGGGGAGGGAGACCCAGTACTTC